Following are 5 T cell receptor beta chains from one sample sequenced in a study of radiotherapy plus CTLA-4 blockade in lung cancer. Data came from immunoSEQ multiplex PCR; TCRdb stores just in-frame clones and leaves some out. Among around 78,000 clones listed, about four fifths were seen once. The input for sequencing was peripheral blood, taken from a patient treated with radiotherapy plus ipilimumab. The receptors shown here come from a human donor with non-small cell lung cancer who had a partial response to radiotherapy plus ipilimumab. Some clones in this sample may be carry-over from other donors' samples.

This chain links TRBV7-2 with TRBJ2-7, with TRBD2 matching over 8 bases. V lost 5 bases to trimming and J lost 7 bases; unmatched junction nucleotides: 13. Germline loops: CDR1 SGHTA, CDR2 FQGNSA. The CDR3 has 15 residues. CDR3 nucleotides: TGTGCCAGCAGCCCGGGGACTAGATGGGGGAGGGAGCAGTACTTC. This gives the protein CASSPGTRWGREQYF.

The chain is built from TRBV5-5 and TRBJ1-1; D perhaps matches TRBD1 (6 bases). Deletions cut 6 bases from V and 2 bases from J, with 17 bases between. Per germline, CDR1 SGHKS and CDR2 YYEKEE (reference sequence). The CDR3 is made up of 15 amino acids. The CDR3 nucleotides are TGTGCCAGCATCAACCGGGACATCTCCAACACTGAAGCTTTCTTT. Its translation is CASINRDISNTEAFF. Supplemented by reference TRBV5-5 and TRBJ1-1, the full variable domain reads DAGVTQSPTHLIKTRGQQVTLRCSPISGHKSVSWYQQVLGQGPQFIFQYYEKEERGRGNFPDRFSARQFPNYSSELNVNALLLGDSALYLCASINRDISNTEAFFGQGTRLTVV.

This clone was found once. The V and J genes are TRBV19 and TRBJ2-5, with D maybe TRBD1 (6 bases). Looked up from germline, CDR1 is LNHDA and CDR2 is SQIVND (reference sequence). The CDR3 length is 14 residues. V was shortened by 8 bases and J by 1 base, with 14 bases between the two germline ends. The chain's CDR3 is CASGRGDVQETQYF. The CDR3 DNA reads as TGTGCCAGTGGCAGGGGAGACGTCCAAGAGACCCAGTACTTC.

This clone appeared once. The V and J genes are TRBV29-1 and TRBJ1-1, with a possible D match to TRBD1 (5 bases). V was trimmed by 3 bases and J by 5 bases, leaving 13 bases between them. This CDR3 contains 13 residues. Looked up from germline, CDR1 is SQVTM and CDR2 is ANQGSEA. The CDR3: CSVDPTGGTEAFF. As DNA, the CDR3 is TGCAGCGTTGACCCGACCGGGGGAACTGAAGCTTTCTTT.

The CDR3 bases are TGTGCCAGCAGTGTGGGCGGGAGGAGCTCCTACGAGCAGTACTTC. This sequence encodes CASSVGGRSSYEQYF. The chain combines TRBV6-1 with TRBJ2-7; TRBD2 matches at 8 bases. This CDR3 is 15 amino acids long. Germline loops: CDR1 MNHNS, CDR2 SASEGT. The V gene end was trimmed by 4 bases and the J gene end by 0 bases; junction bases not matched to a gene: 5.